A single sample is the source of the 30 T cell receptor beta chains below, sequenced in a study of graft-versus-host responses after intestinal transplantation (dated by TCRdb to 2020 to 2023). Sample time point, as interpreted from the label and publication: cells obtained before transplantation from donor or recipient. Receptor amplification or capture employed the immunoSEQ multiplex PCR assay. TCRdb provides this immuneACCESS table in a form limited to in-frame rearrangements. Some clones are lacking; in checked studies, under half of them reflect an unresolved V gene, and why the rest are absent is not known. The sample table holds 90,000 to 120,000 clones, of which roughly 90% were seen once. The ten most abundant clones make up around 0.73% of the sample. No antigens are known for them. Source: unstimulated CD4+ T cells sorted from spleen or lymph node cells, taken before transplant. The source of these receptors is a human donor who was the organ donor for an intestinal transplant.

The sample holds a few counts of this clone. The rearrangement joins TRBV29-1 to TRBJ1-4; 7 nucleotides line up with TRBD1. The CDR3 has 13 amino acids. V lost 7 bases, J lost 3 bases, and 5 bases stayed unmatched. Germline assignment: CDR1 SQVTM and CDR2 ANQGSEA. In DNA, the CDR3 is TGCAGCGGACGGGACAGTCCTAATGAAAAACTGTTTTTT. This translates into CSGRDSPNEKLFF.

This clone was observed a few times. The chain joins TRBV27 to TRBJ2-5; weak D call: TRBD2 (6 bases). The end of the DNA is better explained by TRBJ2-7, so the J call may be wrong. CDR1 MNHEY and CDR2 SMNVEV come from the germline V gene (reference sequence). The CDR3 runs to 19 residues. The CDR3 protein is CASSFPRGGEGPPSYEQYF. The DNA of the CDR3 is TGTGCCAGCAGTTTTCCGCGGGGAGGAGAGGGGCCGCCGTCCTACGAGCAGTACTTC.

V usage is TRBV5-1 and J usage is TRBJ1-2; D is undetermined. The CDR3 has 13 amino acids. V shed 0 bases and J shed 4 bases, with 7 bases lying between them. Germline lookup yields CDR1 SGHRS and CDR2 YFSETQ. DNA of the CDR3: TGCGCCAGCAGCTTGGGCCTTAGCTATGGCTACACCTTC. Its protein is CASSLGLSYGYTF.

The chain links TRBV4-1 to TRBJ2-3; 9 positions match TRBD1. The CDR3 is made up of 14 amino acids. Germline CDR1 MGHRA, CDR2 YSYEKL. The V and J ends lost 4 bases and 3 bases, in that order; junction bases with no gene match: 2. The CDR3, as DNA: TGCGCCAGCAGCCGGGACAGGGCTACAGATACGCAGTATTTT. Translation: CASSRDRATDTQYF.

This chain uses TRBV5-6 with TRBJ1-1, with 9 bases that match TRBD1. CDR3 length: 16 residues. CDR1 SGHDT and CDR2 YYEEEE come from the germline V gene. J lost 7 bases, V lost 0 bases, and 10 bases had no gene match. CDR3 sequence reads: CASSLVGTGPSSEAFF. The CDR3 DNA reads as TGTGCCAGCAGCTTGGTGGGGACAGGGCCATCGAGTGAAGCTTTCTTT.

The V and J genes are TRBV19 and TRBJ2-3, with 9 bases matching TRBD2. J lost 3 bases, V lost 4 bases, and 5 bases had no gene match. Germline lookup yields CDR1 LNHDA and CDR2 SQIVND (reference sequence). The CDR3 sequence is 15 residues long. Written as DNA, the CDR3 is TGTGCCAGTAGTAGGGCGGGGGGGCCAACAGATACGCAGTATTTT. Protein sequence: CASSRAGGPTDTQYF. Full variable domain (remainder filled in from reference TRBV19 and TRBJ2-3): DGGITQSPKYLFRKEGQNVTLSCEQNLNHDAMYWYRQDPGQGLRLIYYSQIVNDFQKGDIAEGYSVSREKKESFPLTVTSAQKNPTAFYLCASSRAGGPTDTQYFGPGTRLTVL.

This rearrangement joins TRBV7-8 to TRBJ2-3; D not resolved. Germline V gene lookup returns CDR1 SGHVS and CDR2 FQNEAQ. The V end lost 2 bases, the J end lost 5 bases, and 11 bases lay between the germline ends. This CDR3 is built from 14 residues. DNA for the CDR3: TGTGCCAGCAGCTTACGTATGTTCGGAGATACGCAGTATTTT. Protein sequence: CASSLRMFGDTQYF.

The gene calls are TRBV4-1 and TRBJ1-2; the match to TRBD1 covers 7 bases. V shed 0 bases, J shed 6 bases, and the junction held 16 bases outside the gene matches. This CDR3 region has 18 residues. Per germline, CDR1 MGHRA and CDR2 YSYEKL. The CDR3 DNA reads TGCGCCAGCAGCCAAGATAATCCCCAAGACAGGGTGGGGGATGGCTACACCTTC. This sequence encodes CASSQDNPQDRVGDGYTF.

This rearrangement joins TRBV7-2 to TRBJ2-5; possibly TRBD2 for D (6 bases). Germline V lookup: CDR1 SGHTA, CDR2 FQGNSA. CDR3 length: 14 amino acids. Deletions cut 0 bases from V and 4 bases from J, with 9 bases between. CDR3 nucleotide sequence: TGTGCCAGCAGCTTAGCGGCGGGGCGAGAGACCCAGTACTTC. Its translation is CASSLAAGRETQYF.

The chain's CDR3 is CASSPVGQDGYTF. The DNA of the CDR3 is TGCGCCAGCAGCCCAGTTGGACAGGATGGCTACACCTTC. V gene TRBV5-1 combines with J gene TRBJ1-2, with TRBD1 matching 7 bases. This CDR3 is 13 amino acids long. From germline, CDR1 is SGHRS and CDR2 YFSETQ. Germline trimming cut 4 bases from V and 6 bases from J; bases unmatched to any gene: 6.

CDR3 nucleotides: TGTGCCAGCAGCTCAAGGGGGGAAATGAACACTGAAGCTTTCTTT. This translates into CASSSRGEMNTEAFF. The J gene is TRBJ1-1, the V gene TRBV5-5; a weak D match, TRBD1 (6 bases). Per the germline V gene, CDR1 is SGHKS and CDR2 is YYEKEE (reference sequence). The CDR3 totals 15 residues. The V end lost 3 bases, the J end lost 0 bases, and 12 bases lay between the germline ends.

The V gene is TRBV4-1, the J gene TRBJ1-6; D uncertain. Germline-derived CDR1 and CDR2 are MGHRA and YSYEKL. This CDR3 contains 17 residues. The V gene lost 0 bases and the J gene lost 0 bases, with 9 bases spanning the gap. CDR3 nucleotides: TGCGCCAGCAGCCAAGATCTACAGAGCTCCTATAATTCACCCCTCCACTTT. This encodes CASSQDLQSSYNSPLHF.

The V and J genes are TRBV10-3 and TRBJ2-1; TRBD2 agrees at 7 bases. The ends lost 2 bases at V and 8 bases at J; junction bases unmatched: 6. This CDR3 region has 14 residues. Germline loops: CDR1 ENHRY, CDR2 SYGVKD. The CDR3 region is CAISESWGRDEQFF. The DNA for the CDR3 is TGTGCCATCAGTGAGAGTTGGGGGAGGGATGAGCAGTTCTTC.

The V call is TRBV9, the J call TRBJ1-3; tentative D call: TRBD1 (6 bases). CDR3 size: 15 residues. In germline, CDR1 is SGDLS, CDR2 YYNGEE. Trimming shortened V by 2 bases and J by 4 bases, and 13 bases separated the two germline ends. CDR3 in amino acids: CASSVDGQYGNTIYF. CDR3 in DNA: TGTGCCAGCAGCGTCGATGGACAGTACGGAAACACCATATATTTT.

J is TRBJ1-6 and V is TRBV27; D is possibly TRBD1 (5 bases). The V and J ends lost 0 bases and 7 bases respectively, with 16 bases between them. The CDR3 covers 17 residues. The germline V gene has CDR1 MNHEY and CDR2 SMNVEV (reference sequence). The CDR3 is CASSLSSSSGGNSPLHF. Here the CDR3 DNA reads TGTGCCAGCAGTTTATCGAGCAGCTCTGGGGGGAATTCACCCCTCCACTTT.

J is TRBJ1-2 and V is TRBV6-6; possible D gene TRBD1, 5 bases. CDR1 and CDR2 from the germline V gene are MNHNY and SVGAGI (reference sequence). This CDR3 is built from 13 residues. The V end lost 6 bases, the J end lost 4 bases, and 12 bases lay between the germline ends. CDR3 nucleotide sequence: TGTGCCAGCAGCCCAGACGGGACCTATGGCTACACCTTC. It codes for CASSPDGTYGYTF.

This clone was seen a few times. This CDR3 reads CASSEWSQDRSGELFF. Written as DNA, the CDR3 is TGTGCCAGCAGTGAATGGTCTCAGGACCGATCCGGGGAGCTGTTTTTT. The chain is built from TRBV25-1 and TRBJ2-2; the D is unclear. The CDR3 contains 16 residues. V lost 1 base and J 6 bases, leaving 15 bases between the germline ends. In germline, CDR1 is MGHDK, CDR2 SYGVNS. The full variable domain, completed using reference TRBV25-1 and TRBJ2-2, is EADIYQTPRYLVIGTGKKITLECSQTMGHDKMYWYQQDPGMELHLIHYSYGVNSTEKGDLSSESTVSRIRTEHFPLTLESARPSHTSQYLCASSEWSQDRSGELFFGEGSRLTVL.

This sequence joins TRBV6-5 and TRBJ2-7, with D perhaps TRBD1 (6 bases). The CDR3 consists of 15 residues. V was cut by 7 bases and J by 4 bases, with 20 bases left in between. Germline CDR1 and CDR2: MNHEY and SVGAGI. Here the CDR3 DNA reads TGTGCCAGCATGTCTGCTCAGGGGTTAGGGTACGAGCAGTACTTC. Its translation is CASMSAQGLGYEQYF.

The CDR3 sequence: CASSPGVPGETQYF. As DNA, the CDR3 is TGTGCCAGCAGCCCGGGGGTACCGGGGGAGACCCAGTACTTC. The chain couples TRBV5-6 to TRBJ2-5, with D possibly TRBD2 on 6 matching bases. The CDR3 has 14 amino acids. V lost 4 bases and J lost 5, with 15 bases in between. The germline gives CDR1 SGHDT, CDR2 YYEEEE. Together with reference TRBV5-6 and TRBJ2-5, the CDR3 gives the full variable domain: DAGVTQSPTHLIKTRGQQVTLRCSPKSGHDTVSWYQQALGQGPQFIFQYYEEEERQRGNFPDRFSGHQFPNYSSELNVNALLLGDSALYLCASSPGVPGETQYFGPGTRLLVL.

The chain links TRBV27 to TRBJ1-5; 8 bases fit TRBD1. V gave up 6 bases and J gave up 4 bases; unmatched junction bases: 8. The germline CDR1 and CDR2 sequences are MNHEY and SMNVEV (reference sequence). The CDR3 extends over 15 amino acids. Here the CDR3 DNA reads TGTGCCAGCAGGACGGACAGGGCCCCAAATCAGCCCCAGCATTTT. Translated, it gives CASRTDRAPNQPQHF.

The chain links TRBV27 to TRBJ2-3; tentatively, D is TRBD1 (6 bases). Germline CDR1 is MNHEY and CDR2 is SMNVEV (reference sequence). CDR3 length: 16 amino acids. V lost 3 bases and J lost 2, with 15 bases in between. In DNA, the CDR3 is TGTGCCAGCAGTTTCTACCGGACAGTCTACACAGATACGCAGTATTTT. Residues: CASSFYRTVYTDTQYF.

The CDR3 is CASSEGTGVETQYF. The CDR3 region has the DNA TGCGCCAGCAGTGAGGGGACAGGGGTCGAGACCCAGTACTTC. This chain links TRBV10-1 with TRBJ2-5; 10 positions match TRBD1. The V gene end was trimmed by 2 bases and the J gene end by 5 bases; junction bases not matched to a gene: 2. The CDR3 totals 14 residues. Germline CDR1 and CDR2: WNHNN and SYGVQD (reference sequence).

This chain connects TRBV5-1 to TRBJ1-6, with 7 bases aligning to TRBD1. The CDR3 consists of 15 residues. With 0 bases clipped from V and 9 bases from J, the junction kept 6 bases outside the gene matches. Germline CDR1 reads SGHRS; CDR2 reads YFSETQ. The CDR3 DNA sequence: TGCGCCAGCAGCTTGGAAGGGCAGGGGGTTTCACCCCTCCACTTT. Its protein product is CASSLEGQGVSPLHF.

The chain joins TRBV14 to TRBJ2-7, with D possibly being TRBD2 (5 bases). V dropped 2 bases and J dropped 0 bases, with 11 bases sitting between them. From germline, CDR1 is SGHDN and CDR2 FVKESK. The CDR3 runs to 15 residues. The CDR3 region has the DNA TGTGCCAGCAGCCAACTGCCAGGAGGCTCCTACGAGCAGTACTTC. Its protein is CASSQLPGGSYEQYF.

This sequence joins TRBV5-6 and TRBJ2-7; possible D gene TRBD1, 5 bases. Trimming pared 2 bases from V and 5 bases from J, leaving 14 bases between. CDR3 length: 14 amino acids. Germline V CDR1 and CDR2: SGHDT, YYEEEE. The CDR3 DNA is TGTGCCAGCAGCTTTCAGGGTGGCCGGAACGAGCAGTACTTC. Its protein is CASSFQGGRNEQYF.

This chain links TRBV6-1 with TRBJ1-4; D call uncertain. V shed 3 bases and J shed 5 bases, with 7 bases lying between them. CDR1 MNHNS and CDR2 SASEGT come from the germline V gene. This CDR3 is 13 amino acids long. The CDR3 spells CASSEYLNEKLFF. For the CDR3, the DNA is TGTGCCAGCAGTGAGTACCTAAATGAAAAACTGTTTTTT.

The chain's CDR3 is CASSLRGYGNEQFF. CDR3 DNA sequence: TGTGCCAGCAGTTTACGGGGATATGGTAATGAGCAGTTCTTC. The genes are TRBV27 and TRBJ2-1; a weak D match, TRBD2 (5 bases). CDR3 size: 14 residues. Germline V gene lookup returns CDR1 MNHEY and CDR2 SMNVEV (reference sequence). The V end lost 2 bases, the J end lost 7 bases, and 12 bases lay between the germline ends.

V gene TRBV7-2 combines with J gene TRBJ1-6; 9 bases align to TRBD1. This CDR3 has 13 residues. The V gene's germline CDR1 is SGHTA and CDR2 FQGNSA. V lost 4 bases to trimming and J lost 9 bases; unmatched junction nucleotides: 1. Here the CDR3 DNA reads TGTGCCAGCAGCTGGACAGGGGCTTCACCCCTCCACTTT. This translates into CASSWTGASPLHF.

The genes are TRBV2 and TRBJ1-5; perhaps TRBD1 as D (6 bases). Germline lookup yields CDR1 SNHLY and CDR2 FYNNEI. The CDR3 has 15 amino acids. V lost 5 bases and J 2 bases, leaving 13 bases between the germline ends. The CDR3 sequence: CASSLQGGGNQPQHF. CDR3 coding DNA: TGTGCCAGCAGTTTACAGGGAGGCGGCAATCAGCCCCAGCATTTT.

This sequence joins TRBV7-2 and TRBJ1-1; 7 nucleotides match TRBD1. V lost 5 bases to trimming and J lost 5 bases; unmatched junction nucleotides: 11. This CDR3 region has 15 residues. From germline, CDR1 is SGHTA and CDR2 FQGNSA. The CDR3 reads CASSTRTGGVTEAFF. In nucleotides, the CDR3 is TGTGCCAGCAGCACTAGGACAGGCGGGGTTACTGAAGCTTTCTTT.